This T cell receptor beta chain appears in the sequencing data of a study of cytomegalovirus exposure and HLA in healthy donors. Study-wide points: Three chains tied to CMV proved CMV antigen-specific in vitro. TCR beta chain V- and J-gene trimming was linked, in a later analysis, to a missense variant in DCLRE1C.

Per the germline V gene, CDR1 is SGHTA and CDR2 is FQGTGA. The CDR3 contains 14 residues. The ends were cut back, 1 base at V and 6 bases at J, with 9 bases in the middle. Researchers ran the PCR with 60 Vbeta and 13 Jbeta primers. Assay used: immunoSEQ multiplex PCR; TCRdb lists only in-frame clones, some missing. The repertoire shows 65,000 to 95,000 clones; the top ten hold roughly 8%. As regards this clone: Its antigen is unknown.

The chain uses TRBV7-3 and TRBJ2-2, with D possibly matching TRBD1 (6 bases). The origin of this receptor is a female donor in good health and CMV-seropositive. What was sequenced was PBMCs. In DNA, the CDR3 is TGTGCCAGCAGCTTAAGAGGGGGTGCCGGGGAGCTGTTTTTT. Protein sequence: CASSLRGGAGELFF.